This T cell receptor (beta chain) was observed in a study of blood T cell repertoires in COVID-19. As for the study in general: PBMCs, B-cell-depleted T cells, or T cells provided the cDNA or gDNA that made up the material.

Living in about two dozen US areas, the participants were between about 18 and 90 years of age. The CDR3 is 15 residues long. Germline CDR1 reads SGHRS; CDR2 reads YFSETQ. V lost 1 base and J lost 4; bases outside the gene matches: 6. Per the original data handling: Using reference gene primer amplification, nucleated cell counts were estimated. Clones were sequenced by immunoSEQ multiplex PCR, and TCRdb holds only the in-frame ones, with some missing. That table gives V, J and clone size, and the DNA gave D and trimming. The table records some 240,000 clones, around 85% of them present only once. The receptor comes from a woman between 40 and 55 years old with acute COVID-19. Sequencing used PBMCs or T cells enriched from blood (not recorded which). The chain joins TRBV5-1 to TRBJ1-1; 8 nucleotides agree with TRBD1. CDR3 nucleotides: TGCGCCAGCAGCTTGAGTGGACAGGGTGGCACTGAAGCTTTCTTT. This codes for CASSLSGQGGTEAFF.